This TCR beta chain appears in the sequencing data of a study of T cell changes during pregnancy in multiple sclerosis. CDR1 and CDR2 (germline): LNHDA, SQIVND (reference sequence). Trimming left V 9 bases short and J 7 bases short, with 18 bases between. The CDR3 covers 13 residues. Assay used: immunoSEQ multiplex PCR; TCRdb lists only in-frame clones, some missing. The sample contains tens of thousands of clones, 85% to 90% of which appear only once. The V gene is TRBV19, the J gene TRBJ1-1, with D perhaps TRBD1 (6 bases). This TCR came from a human donor whose cells served as feeder cells for cultures in a pregnancy study. Source material: peripheral blood from another person, used as feeder cells. In DNA, the CDR3 is TGTGCCAGCCTTATGACAGACAGGAATGAAGCTTTCTTT. Protein sequence: CASLMTDRNEAFF.